One sample yielded the 29 T cell receptor beta chains listed below, sequenced in a study of CD8 T cell repertoires and HIV-1 epitope variants. No cognate antigen is known for these TCRs. Produced via immunoSEQ multiplex PCR; TCRdb's table is partial and in-frame only. The table includes around 5,100 clones, 66% detected once. The sample was cultured CD8+ T cells derived from PBMCs. These receptors came from a male donor with HIV.

This chain connects TRBV5-6 to TRBJ2-1; 11 bases match TRBD2. Germline lookup yields CDR1 SGHDT and CDR2 YYEEEE. The CDR3 spans 14 residues. The trim removed 6 bases at V and 6 bases at J, leaving 5 bases unmatched. In nucleotides, the CDR3 is TGTGCCAGCACCTATAGCGGGGGGGCCAATGAGCAGTTCTTC. Amino acids: CASTYSGGANEQFF.

V and J are TRBV19 and TRBJ2-1, with 8 bases fitting TRBD1. The germline V gene has CDR1 LNHDA and CDR2 SQIVND (reference sequence). V dropped 3 bases and J dropped 9; count of bases not matched to a gene: 4. CDR3 size: 13 residues. CDR3 coding DNA: TGTGCCAGTAGTATCTCAGGGGGCGTTGAGCAGTTCTTC. Translation: CASSISGGVEQFF.

This chain connects TRBV11-2 to TRBJ2-7; TRBD1 might be the D (6 bases). This CDR3 contains 15 residues. Deletions cut 1 base from V and 3 bases from J, with 13 bases between. Germline values: CDR1 SGHAT, CDR2 FQNNGV. CDR3 loop: CASSLGPTGFYEQYF. In nucleotides, the CDR3 is TGTGCCAGCAGCTTAGGGCCCACAGGGTTCTACGAGCAGTACTTC.

The chain is built from TRBV7-9 and TRBJ2-1; 15 nucleotides match TRBD2. The CDR3 is made up of 16 amino acids. Germline-derived CDR1 and CDR2 are SEHNR and FQNEAQ (reference sequence). V was pared by 6 bases and J by 5 bases, with 5 bases of the junction left unmatched. The CDR3 DNA follows: TGTGCCAGCAGTGGCCGGACTAGCGGGAGGGACAATGAGCAGTTCTTC. Protein sequence: CASSGRTSGRDNEQFF.

This chain uses TRBV27 with TRBJ2-1; no clear D gene. The CDR3 loop spans 13 amino acids. V shed 6 bases and J shed 5 bases, with 11 bases lying between them. CDR1 is MNHEY and CDR2 is SMNVEV in the germline V gene (reference sequence). CDR3 nucleotides: TGTGCCAGCAGCCAAGCGTACAACAATGAGCAGTTCTTC. Residues: CASSQAYNNEQFF.

This chain connects TRBV6-6 to TRBJ1-1, with 7 bases aligning to TRBD1. The V segment lost 7 bases and the J segment 2 bases; nucleotides outside the gene matches: 7. This CDR3 contains 14 residues. Per the germline V gene, CDR1 is MNHNY and CDR2 is SVGAGI (reference sequence). CDR3 sequence (DNA): TGTGCCAGCACTCAAGGAGGGGGCAACACTGAAGCTTTCTTT. Amino acid sequence: CASTQGGGNTEAFF.

The rearrangement links TRBV9 to TRBJ2-1; 11 bases are a match to TRBD2. The CDR3 is 16 amino acids. The J segment lost 7 bases and the V segment lost 2 bases, leaving 8 bases of the junction unmatched. Per the germline V gene, CDR1 is SGDLS and CDR2 is YYNGEE. CDR3 region: CASSVGTSGGKNEQFF. The CDR3 region has the DNA TGTGCCAGCAGCGTGGGTACTAGCGGGGGAAAAAATGAGCAGTTCTTC. Drawing the rest from reference TRBV9 and TRBJ2-1, the complete variable domain is DSGVTQTPKHLITATGQRVTLRCSPRSGDLSVYWYQQSLDQGLQFLIQYYNGEERAKGNILERFSAQQFPDLHSELNLSSLELGDSALYFCASSVGTSGGKNEQFFGPGTRLTVL.

This clone was observed a single time. The CDR3 is CASSIYRGSEQYF. The DNA for the CDR3 is TGTGCCAGCAGCATTTACAGGGGAAGCGAGCAGTACTTC. The chain combines TRBV27 with TRBJ2-7, with 7 bases lining up with TRBD1. The CDR3 contains 13 residues. Trimming removed 6 bases from V and 6 bases from J; junction bases left unmatched: 8. Germline CDR1 MNHEY, CDR2 SMNVEV (reference sequence).

CDR3 residues: CASSHIAGLDEQFF. CDR3 nucleotides: TGTGCCAGCAGCCACATAGCGGGGTTGGATGAGCAGTTCTTC. V is TRBV4-2 and J is TRBJ2-1; 8 nucleotides match TRBD2. The CDR3 covers 14 residues. After removal of 3 bases from V and 8 bases from J, the junction contained 6 bases not matched to a gene. CDR1 LGHNA and CDR2 YNFKEQ come from the germline V gene.

The chain has TRBV11-2 and TRBJ2-1; D is unresolved. V was cut by 1 base and J by 5 bases, with 12 bases left in between. This CDR3 has 15 residues. From germline, CDR1 is SGHAT and CDR2 FQNNGV. The DNA of the CDR3 is TGTGCCAGCAGCTTAGGTCTCCGGTCGGACAATGAGCAGTTCTTC. Amino acids: CASSLGLRSDNEQFF.

There are a few counts of this clone. The chain has TRBV6-5 and TRBJ2-6; TRBD1 agrees at 8 bases. The germline V gene encodes CDR1 MNHEY and CDR2 SVGAGI. The CDR3 spans 16 residues. V lost 2 bases and J lost 0; bases outside the gene matches: 0. In DNA form, the CDR3 reads TGTGCCAGCAGTTACACAGGGGGCTCTGGGGCCAACGTCCTGACTTTC. This codes for CASSYTGGSGANVLTF.

This clone was observed a handful of times. V is TRBV19 and J is TRBJ1-1; D gene ambiguous. The length of the CDR3 is 14 residues. Germline V gene data show CDR1 as LNHDA and CDR2 as SQIVND (reference sequence). Between the trimmed V and J ends, which lost 3 bases and 2 bases, there was a span of 10 bases. The CDR3 sequence is CASSMNTANTEAFF. The CDR3 DNA reads TGTGCCAGTAGTATGAACACGGCCAACACTGAAGCTTTCTTT.

The chain links TRBV7-8 to TRBJ2-1; weak D call: TRBD1 (6 bases). Germline assignment: CDR1 SGHVS and CDR2 FQNEAQ. The CDR3 runs 15 residues. The V end was cut by 2 bases, the J end by 8 bases, with 16 bases between. The DNA of the CDR3 is TGTGCCAGCAGCTTAACACAGGGCCCCTCGGATGAGCAGTTCTTC. Translated: CASSLTQGPSDEQFF.

V is TRBV5-4 and J is TRBJ2-7; a possible D gene is TRBD1 (5 bases). The CDR3 sequence is 14 residues long. CDR1 is SGHNT, CDR2 YYREEE, per germline (reference sequence). The ends were cut back, 4 bases at V and 2 bases at J, with 13 bases in the middle. CDR3 protein: CASSDSTVTYEQYF. The CDR3 DNA reads as TGTGCCAGCAGCGACTCGACAGTTACCTACGAGCAGTACTTC.

V gene TRBV28 combines with J gene TRBJ1-2, with D possibly matching TRBD1 (6 bases). Germline V CDR1 and CDR2: MDHEN, SYDVKM. V lost 4 bases and J lost 1, with 28 bases in between. The CDR3 runs to 20 residues. CDR3 sequence reads: CASSSTRPEKPDSHNYGYTF. The CDR3 DNA sequence: TGTGCCAGCAGTTCCACCCGCCCTGAGAAACCGGACAGCCATAACTATGGCTACACCTTC.

The sample holds a few counts of this clone. The chain couples TRBV4-2 to TRBJ1-3, with no clear D. The CDR3 runs to 15 residues. Trimming removed 2 bases from V and 0 bases from J, with 8 bases in between. The germline gives CDR1 LGHNA, CDR2 YNFKEQ. The CDR3 region has the DNA TGTGCCAGCAGCCAACCGGCCAGCTCTGGAAACACCATATATTTT. This encodes CASSQPASSGNTIYF.

This chain connects TRBV27 to TRBJ2-1; 14 nucleotides match TRBD2. The CDR3 is 16 residues long. Germline CDR1 is MNHEY and CDR2 is SMNVEV (reference sequence). V trimming: 6 bases; J trimming: 6 bases; junction bases outside the gene matches: 7. CDR3 loop: CASRGTSGRIGNEQFF. CDR3 DNA sequence: TGTGCCAGCAGGGGGACTAGCGGGAGAATCGGCAATGAGCAGTTCTTC.

This chain links TRBV10-3 with TRBJ2-5; D could derive from TRBD1 or TRBD2 (5 bases each). The CDR3 totals 11 residues. From germline, CDR1 is ENHRY and CDR2 SYGVKD. Between the trimmed V and J ends, which lost 2 bases and 10 bases, there was a span of 8 bases. Here the CDR3 reads CAISEGGNQYF. CDR3 DNA sequence: TGTGCCATCAGTGAGGGGGGAAACCAGTACTTC.

The chain joins TRBV5-4 to TRBJ1-2; D is possibly TRBD1 (5 bases). This CDR3 region has 15 residues. Germline loops: CDR1 SGHNT, CDR2 YYREEE (reference sequence). V dropped 5 bases and J dropped 0 bases, with 14 bases sitting between them. DNA of the CDR3: TGTGCCAGCAGTAGCACAGGCCTTACTAACTATGGCTACACCTTC. Amino acids: CASSSTGLTNYGYTF.

The chain employs TRBV13 and TRBJ1-3, with a possible D match to TRBD1 (5 bases). V lost 5 bases and J lost 3, with 20 bases in between. Germline values: CDR1 PRHDT, CDR2 FYEKMQ (reference sequence). The CDR3 is 17 residues long. The CDR3 coding sequence is TGTGCCAGCAGCCGAAGAGTGACAGTCAGTAATGGAAACACCATATATTTT. Translated, it gives CASSRRVTVSNGNTIYF. Combining the CDR3 with reference TRBV13 and TRBJ1-3 gives the whole variable domain AAGVIQSPRHLIKEKRETATLKCYPIPRHDTVYWYQQGPGQDPQFLISFYEKMQSDKGSIPDRFSAQQFSDYHSELNMSSLELGDSALYFCASSRRVTVSNGNTIYFGEGSWLTVV.

J is TRBJ2-1 and V is TRBV7-9; D is possibly TRBD1 or TRBD2 (6 bases each). The CDR3 has 17 residues. From germline, CDR1 is SEHNR and CDR2 FQNEAQ (reference sequence). V lost 6 bases and J 5 bases, leaving 23 bases between the germline ends. CDR3: CASSAFSGAKLDNEQFF. Here the CDR3 DNA reads TGTGCCAGCAGTGCATTTTCGGGGGCTAAATTGGACAATGAGCAGTTCTTC.

This clone has only a few counts. The rearrangement links TRBV5-4 to TRBJ1-4, with a tentative D call TRBD1 (5 bases). Trimming cost V 4 bases and J 4 bases, with 14 bases left between them. The length of the CDR3 is 15 residues. Germline lookup yields CDR1 SGHNT and CDR2 YYREEE (reference sequence). This CDR3 reads CASSPGDGGNEKLFF. The CDR3 DNA reads as TGTGCCAGCAGCCCGGGGGACGGGGGTAATGAAAAACTGTTTTTT.

In this sample, this clone turned up a few times. This sequence joins TRBV27 and TRBJ2-7; 13 bases fit TRBD2. This CDR3 region has 17 residues. From germline, CDR1 is MNHEY and CDR2 SMNVEV (reference sequence). Losses at the gene ends were 0 bases for V and 2 bases for J; bases not matched to a gene: 4. The CDR3 nucleotides read TGTGCCAGCAGTTTATCGGGGACTAGCGGGATCCCCTACGAGCAGTACTTC. This translates into CASSLSGTSGIPYEQYF.

The chain has TRBV28 and TRBJ2-7; TRBD2 matches 10 bases. Germline V lookup: CDR1 MDHEN, CDR2 SYDVKM. This CDR3 spans 14 amino acids. V lost 7 bases to trimming and J lost 7 bases; unmatched junction nucleotides: 10. CDR3 in DNA: TGTGCCAGCACCCAACTAGCGGGATCTGAAGAGCAGTACTTC. This encodes CASTQLAGSEEQYF. Looking up the rest from reference TRBV28 and TRBJ2-7 gives the full variable domain: DVKVTQSSRYLVKRTGEKVFLECVQDMDHENMFWYRQDPGLGLRLIYFSYDVKMKEKGDIPEGYSVSREKKERFSLILESASTNQTSMYLCASTQLAGSEEQYFGPGTRLTVT.

This chain joins TRBV6-5 and TRBJ2-2, with 12 positions matching TRBD2. The germline V gene encodes CDR1 MNHEY and CDR2 SVGAGI. Germline trimming cut 6 bases from V and 4 bases from J; bases unmatched to any gene: 3. The CDR3 is 15 residues long. CDR3 sequence: CASRLGLAGTGELFF. The CDR3 region has the DNA TGTGCCAGCAGACTGGGACTAGCGGGCACCGGGGAGCTGTTTTTT.

This chain uses TRBV10-3 with TRBJ1-1; 7 nucleotides agree with TRBD1. V dropped 4 bases and J dropped 2; count of bases not matched to a gene: 4. This CDR3 has 14 amino acids. Germline V gene sequence: CDR1 ENHRY, CDR2 SYGVKD. The chain's CDR3 is CAISAGTENTEAFF. The DNA for the CDR3 is TGTGCCATCAGTGCCGGGACAGAAAACACTGAAGCTTTCTTT.

This chain uses TRBV5-6 with TRBJ2-5, with D uncertain. The CDR3 contains 13 residues. Per germline, CDR1 SGHDT and CDR2 YYEEEE. V was cut by 1 base and J by 2 bases, with 6 bases left in between. Written as DNA, the CDR3 is TGTGCCAGCAGCTTGTCAGGTCAAGAGACCCAGTACTTC. It translates to CASSLSGQETQYF.

The genes are TRBV6-5 and TRBJ1-1; D is perhaps TRBD1 (6 bases). The germline CDR1 and CDR2 sequences are MNHEY and SVGAGI. CDR3 length equals 13 residues. The ends were cut back, 0 bases at V and 7 bases at J, with 9 bases in the middle. The CDR3, as DNA: TGTGCCAGCAGTTACTCGGTGACAGGTGAAGCTTTCTTT. Protein sequence: CASSYSVTGEAFF.

CDR3 sequence reads: CASSLAGATDTQYF. CDR3 DNA sequence: TGTGCCAGCAGCTTAGCGGGGGCGACAGATACGCAGTATTTT. J is TRBJ2-3 and V is TRBV7-6; D is possibly TRBD1 (6 bases). The CDR3 has 14 amino acids. In germline, CDR1 is SGHVS, CDR2 FNYEAQ. Trimming stripped 0 bases from V and 3 bases from J, with 7 bases between.